What follows are 32 T cell receptor beta chains derived from one specimen sequenced in a study of blood T cell repertoires in COVID-19. Produced via immunoSEQ multiplex PCR; TCRdb's table is partial and in-frame only. The sample lists some 170,000 clones; over 80% were seen once. Sample: peripheral blood. The receptors were gathered from a woman between 35 and 50 years old with COVID-19, enrolled during active disease.

The DNA of the CDR3 is TGTGCCAGCAGTTTGACAGGGGTCAATTCACCCCTCCACTTT. This translates into CASSLTGVNSPLHF. The chain joins TRBV27 to TRBJ1-6; 8 bases match TRBD1. In germline, CDR1 is MNHEY, CDR2 SMNVEV (reference sequence). The CDR3 spans 14 residues. V dropped 3 bases and J dropped 7; count of bases not matched to a gene: 2.

The chain uses TRBV28 and TRBJ1-3; D perhaps matches TRBD1 (5 bases). There are 16 residues in the CDR3. V was shortened by 4 bases and J by 0 bases, with 13 bases between the two germline ends. Per the germline V gene, CDR1 is MDHEN and CDR2 is SYDVKM. Here the CDR3 reads CASSWAGGSSGNTIYF. In DNA, the CDR3 is TGTGCCAGCAGTTGGGCCGGGGGGTCCTCTGGAAACACCATATATTTT.

The chain couples TRBV11-2 to TRBJ1-1; D gene uncertain. The CDR3 spans 17 residues. CDR1 and CDR2 (germline): SGHAT, FQNNGV. Trimming stripped 5 bases from V and 3 bases from J, with 22 bases between. CDR3 residues: CASSKSFGGEQYTEAFF. The CDR3 nucleotides are TGTGCCAGCAGCAAATCCTTCGGCGGGGAACAGTACACTGAAGCTTTCTTT.

V is TRBV5-1 and J is TRBJ1-1, with 7 positions matching TRBD1. The junction had 8 bases not matched to a gene; V was cut back by 3 bases and J by 9 bases. Germline values: CDR1 SGHRS, CDR2 YFSETQ. CDR3 length: 13 residues. The DNA for the CDR3 is TGCGCCAGCAGCTCGAGAGAACAGGGGAAAGCTTTCTTT. This gives the protein CASSSREQGKAFF. The complete variable domain, with remaining parts taken from reference TRBV5-1 and TRBJ1-1, reads KAGVTQTPRYLIKTRGQQVTLSCSPISGHRSVSWYQQTPGQGLQFLFEYFSETQRNKGNFPGRFSGRQFSNSRSEMNVSTLELGDSALYLCASSSREQGKAFFGQGTRLTVV.

This sequence joins TRBV9 and TRBJ1-4, with a weak D call TRBD1 (6 bases). Trimming removed 1 base at V and 3 bases at J, with 13 bases between. This CDR3 has 16 amino acids. CDR1 and CDR2 (germline): SGDLS, YYNGEE. CDR3 amino acids: CASSVSTDRANEKLFF. The CDR3 nucleotides read TGTGCCAGCAGCGTATCCACGGACAGAGCTAATGAAAAACTGTTTTTT.

This chain joins TRBV28 and TRBJ2-6; D call uncertain. With 8 bases removed from V and 0 bases from J, the gap between germline ends came to 5 bases. CDR3 length: 13 amino acids. Germline V lookup: CDR1 MDHEN, CDR2 SYDVKM. The CDR3 sequence is CASQISGANVLTF. For the CDR3, the DNA is TGTGCCAGCCAAATCTCTGGGGCCAACGTCCTGACTTTC.

The chain has TRBV25-1 and TRBJ2-3; 7 nucleotides match TRBD1. The CDR3 is 12 residues long. Germline lookup yields CDR1 MGHDK and CDR2 SYGVNS. V was pared by 4 bases and J by 10 bases, with 5 bases of the junction left unmatched. The CDR3 DNA is TGTGCCAGCAGTGGACAGGGTGGGGCGCAGTATTTT. Translation gives CASSGQGGAQYF.

The rearrangement uses TRBV28 and TRBJ1-2, with 11 bases matching TRBD1. Germline CDR1 MDHEN, CDR2 SYDVKM. CDR3 length: 14 residues. Unmatched junction bases numbered 3, after V lost 6 bases and J lost 3 bases. CDR3 sequence: CASRDRGPHYGYTF. The CDR3 bases are TGTGCCAGCAGGGACAGGGGGCCCCACTATGGCTACACCTTC.

This chain connects TRBV27 to TRBJ2-2; D is possibly TRBD1 (5 bases). Trimming left V 2 bases short and J 2 bases short, with 12 bases between. The germline CDR1 and CDR2 sequences are MNHEY and SMNVEV (reference sequence). The CDR3 runs to 16 residues. The CDR3 protein is CASSLGRGENTGELFF. In DNA, the CDR3 is TGTGCCAGCAGTTTAGGAAGGGGCGAAAACACCGGGGAGCTGTTTTTT.

This clone has only one observation. The chain couples TRBV19 to TRBJ2-7, with TRBD1 matching over 7 bases. Germline lookup yields CDR1 LNHDA and CDR2 SQIVND (reference sequence). V lost 5 bases, J lost 1 base, and 5 bases stayed unmatched. This CDR3 contains 14 residues. CDR3 residues: CASSEPDRSYEQYF. As DNA, the CDR3 is TGTGCCAGTAGTGAACCGGACAGGTCCTACGAGCAGTACTTC.

The chain joins TRBV7-8 to TRBJ1-5; D is possibly TRBD1 (6 bases). Trimming shortened V by 5 bases and J by 6 bases, and 17 bases separated the two germline ends. CDR3 length: 15 residues. Germline V gene lookup returns CDR1 SGHVS and CDR2 FQNEAQ. CDR3 sequence (DNA): TGTGCCAGCAGCCCCAGGGAGGGGGGAGGTCAGCCCCAGCATTTT. Protein sequence: CASSPREGGGQPQHF. Combining the CDR3 with reference TRBV7-8 and TRBJ1-5 gives the whole variable domain GAGVSQSPRYKVAKRGQDVALRCDPISGHVSLFWYQQALGQGPEFLTYFQNEAQLDKSGLPSDRFFAERPEGSVSTLKIQRTQQEDSAVYLCASSPREGGGQPQHFGDGTRLSIL.

The chain is built from TRBV10-3 and TRBJ2-7, with TRBD2 matching over 7 bases. CDR3 size: 15 residues. Trimming removed 2 bases from V and 0 bases from J; junction bases left unmatched: 4. From germline, CDR1 is ENHRY and CDR2 SYGVKD. CDR3 amino acids: CAISEGEGFSYEQYF. CDR3 nucleotides: TGTGCCATCAGTGAGGGGGAGGGCTTCTCCTACGAGCAGTACTTC.

The rearrangement uses TRBV6-5 and TRBJ2-5, with TRBD2 identical over 13 bases. The V and J ends lost 4 bases and 3 bases, in that order; junction bases with no gene match: 2. The CDR3 contains 15 residues. Looked up from germline, CDR1 is MNHEY and CDR2 is SVGAGI. Here the CDR3 DNA reads TGTGCCAGCAGTTTCGGGACTAGCGGGAAAGAGACCCAGTACTTC. Translation gives CASSFGTSGKETQYF.

This chain connects TRBV12-5 to TRBJ1-1; the match to TRBD1 covers 8 bases. The CDR3 spans 14 residues. With 4 bases clipped from V and 11 bases from J, the junction kept 12 bases outside the gene matches. The V gene's germline CDR1 is LGHNT and CDR2 FRNRAP. CDR3 DNA: TGTGCTAGTGGTTCAAGCGGACAGGGAAGGCTGGCTTTCTTT. Its translation: CASGSSGQGRLAFF.

The chain recombines TRBV11-1 with TRBJ2-3; TRBD2 might be the D (6 bases). CDR3 size: 14 residues. The ends were cut back, 7 bases at V and 7 bases at J, with 18 bases in the middle. Germline CDR1 and CDR2: SGHAT and FQDESV (reference sequence). CDR3 protein: CASNPGLSMYTQYF. The DNA for the CDR3 is TGTGCCAGCAACCCGGGACTTAGCATGTATACGCAGTATTTT.

V and J are TRBV9 and TRBJ1-2; D is uncertain. Germline CDR1 reads SGDLS; CDR2 reads YYNGEE. The CDR3 length is 11 residues. Trimming took off 6 bases at V and 8 bases at J, with 11 bases between the two ends. The CDR3 loop reads CASTRVEGYTF. The CDR3 DNA reads TGTGCCAGCACCCGGGTCGAGGGCTACACCTTC.

The V gene is TRBV18, the J gene TRBJ1-1; a possible D gene is TRBD1 (5 bases). Between the trimmed V and J ends, which lost 0 bases and 1 base, there was a span of 6 bases. This CDR3 comprises 14 residues. The V gene's germline CDR1 is KGHSH and CDR2 LQKENI. This chain's CDR3 is CASSPPTGNTEAFF. DNA of the CDR3: TGTGCCAGCTCACCACCTACAGGGAACACTGAAGCTTTCTTT.

The genes are TRBV9 and TRBJ2-5; tentative D call: TRBD2 (5 bases). The CDR3 has 15 amino acids. The germline gives CDR1 SGDLS, CDR2 YYNGEE. Deletions cut 0 bases from V and 1 base from J, with 10 bases between. The CDR3 region has the DNA TGTGCCAGCAGCGTAGCTTGGGCGGGCCAAGAGACCCAGTACTTC. It specifies CASSVAWAGQETQYF.

This clone was detected a few times. The chain couples TRBV28 to TRBJ1-6; possible D gene TRBD1, 5 bases. V was cut by 2 bases and J by 7 bases, with 15 bases left in between. This CDR3 comprises 16 residues. The germline V gene has CDR1 MDHEN and CDR2 SYDVKM. CDR3 DNA: TGTGCCAGCAGTTTAAACCACGGGCAGGGAAATTCACCCCTCCACTTT. Translated, it gives CASSLNHGQGNSPLHF.

This clone was observed once. The gene calls are TRBV6-5 and TRBJ1-2; the match to TRBD1 covers 7 bases. Germline loops: CDR1 MNHEY, CDR2 SVGAGI. Trimming removed 6 bases from V and 0 bases from J; junction bases left unmatched: 4. This CDR3 comprises 14 residues. CDR3 in DNA: TGTGCCAGCAGCCCCGACAGGGCTAACTATGGCTACACCTTC. Residues: CASSPDRANYGYTF.

This rearrangement joins TRBV5-1 to TRBJ1-4, with D unclear. V shed 6 bases and J shed 10 bases, with 10 bases lying between them. The CDR3 runs 11 residues. Germline V gene lookup returns CDR1 SGHRS and CDR2 YFSETQ. The CDR3 sequence is CASIDGGKLFF. Written as DNA, the CDR3 is TGCGCCAGCATTGACGGCGGAAAACTGTTTTTT.

The chain joins TRBV2 to TRBJ2-3; TRBD2 matches at 8 bases. The CDR3 sequence is 14 residues long. V lost 8 bases and J lost 2; bases outside the gene matches: 6. In germline, CDR1 is SNHLY, CDR2 FYNNEI. This CDR3 reads CASALAVVTDTQYF. The CDR3 DNA reads as TGTGCCAGCGCACTAGCGGTTGTCACAGATACGCAGTATTTT.

The gene calls are TRBV11-2 and TRBJ1-2; D might be TRBD1 (5 bases). The CDR3 has 12 residues. Germline lookup yields CDR1 SGHAT and CDR2 FQNNGV. V dropped 4 bases and J dropped 10 bases, with 13 bases sitting between them. CDR3: CASSWGGADYTF. The CDR3 bases are TGTGCCAGCAGCTGGGGAGGGGCTGACTACACCTTC.

The CDR3 spells CASSGRGVDEQYF. The DNA of the CDR3 is TGTGCCAGCTCCGGACGGGGTGTGGACGAGCAGTACTTC. The chain combines TRBV28 with TRBJ2-7; D possibly corresponds to TRBD2 (5 bases). The V gene lost 8 bases and the J gene lost 5 bases, with 16 bases spanning the gap. The CDR3 is 13 residues long. The germline V gene has CDR1 MDHEN and CDR2 SYDVKM.

The chain recombines TRBV27 with TRBJ2-5, with no clear D. Germline CDR1 reads MNHEY; CDR2 reads SMNVEV (reference sequence). The V gene lost 5 bases and the J gene lost 4 bases, with 8 bases spanning the gap. The CDR3 has 12 residues. The CDR3 DNA reads TGTGCCAGCAGTCGCCCGGGAGAGACCCAGTACTTC. It is translated as CASSRPGETQYF.

The V and J genes are TRBV5-1 and TRBJ2-1; the match to TRBD1 covers 7 bases. Trimming cost V 4 bases and J 4 bases; bases outside gene matches: 2. Germline CDR1 is SGHRS and CDR2 is YFSETQ. There are 13 residues in the CDR3. CDR3 amino acids: CASSGDSYNEQFF. CDR3 in DNA: TGCGCCAGCAGCGGGGACAGTTACAATGAGCAGTTCTTC. The full variable domain, rest sourced from reference TRBV5-1 and TRBJ2-1, is KAGVTQTPRYLIKTRGQQVTLSCSPISGHRSVSWYQQTPGQGLQFLFEYFSETQRNKGNFPGRFSGRQFSNSRSEMNVSTLELGDSALYLCASSGDSYNEQFFGPGTRLTVL.

This CDR3 reads CASRRDRNTGELFF. The CDR3 coding sequence is TGTGCCAGTAGACGGGACAGGAACACCGGGGAGCTGTTTTTT. This chain uses TRBV19 with TRBJ2-2; TRBD1 aligns across 7 bases. V lost 6 bases to trimming and J lost 1 base; unmatched junction nucleotides: 2. Germline-derived CDR1 and CDR2 are LNHDA and SQIVND (reference sequence). The CDR3 length is 14 residues.

The chain links TRBV11-2 to TRBJ2-1; D gene unclear. Germline CDR1 is SGHAT and CDR2 is FQNNGV. Trimming shortened V by 2 bases and J by 6 bases, and 8 bases separated the two germline ends. The CDR3 loop spans 13 amino acids. This CDR3 reads CASSLTRFNEQFF. CDR3 nucleotide sequence: TGTGCCAGCAGCTTAACCAGGTTCAATGAGCAGTTCTTC.

The genes are TRBV27 and TRBJ1-2, with D uncertain. V was cut by 5 bases and J by 4 bases, with 8 bases left in between. The CDR3 totals 12 residues. The germline CDR1 and CDR2 sequences are MNHEY and SMNVEV (reference sequence). CDR3 loop: CASSSYSYGYTF. The CDR3 coding sequence is TGTGCCAGCAGTAGTTACAGCTATGGCTACACCTTC.

This clone was counted a single time. V gene TRBV7-8 combines with J gene TRBJ1-3; 9 nucleotides agree with TRBD1. V lost 5 bases and J lost 10; bases outside the gene matches: 15. From germline, CDR1 is SGHVS and CDR2 FQNEAQ. The CDR3 extends over 16 amino acids. The CDR3 bases are TGTGCCAGCAGCCTAAACAAAGGACAGGGGAGGGAAACCATATATTTT. It specifies CASSLNKGQGRETIYF.

The V call is TRBV11-2, the J call TRBJ2-3; TRBD1 matches 7 bases. Trimming took 7 bases from V and 2 from J; bases not matched to a gene: 6. The CDR3 extends over 14 amino acids. The germline gives CDR1 SGHAT, CDR2 FQNNGV. CDR3 in DNA: TGTGCCAGCACCCGGACAGGATTCACAGATACGCAGTATTTT. Translation: CASTRTGFTDTQYF.

This chain links TRBV19 with TRBJ2-3, with 9 bases that match TRBD1. Trimming removed 10 bases from V and 1 base from J; junction bases left unmatched: 6. This CDR3 region has 14 residues. Germline loops: CDR1 LNHDA, CDR2 SQIVND (reference sequence). The CDR3 sequence: CATRQGGGTDTQYF. In DNA form, the CDR3 reads TGTGCCACCCGACAGGGGGGAGGCACAGATACGCAGTATTTT.